These 13 T cell receptor beta chains originate from one sample sequenced in a study of low-dose radiotherapy and immunotherapy resistance in tumors (dated by TCRdb to 2021 to 2024). Sequencing was performed on an Illumina HiSeq 2500. First-strand cDNA was synthesized using Superscript III and a set of TRAV- and TRBV-specific primers, so that both TCRalpha and TCRbeta chains were covered. TCRs were amplified with Phusion for about 18 PCR cycles using a constant-region primer together with the adapter attached to the V primers. Using fastp at Q25 and MiXCR, TCRdb reprocessed the public reads and kept productive beta chains. Each entry is one CDR3 protein sequence, shown with its most common DNA and genes. The sample table shows tens of thousands of distinct CDR3 sequences, and around a fifth are seen once. The ten largest make up 9.5% to 15% of the sample. Sample time point, as interpreted from the label and publication: after trial treatment. The treatment or condition tag for this specimen amounts to: LDRT plus nivolumab, ipilimumab, low-dose cyclophosphamide and aspirin (RACIN trial).

Sample: PBMCs, taken after low-dose radiotherapy plus immunotherapy. The source is a female donor with ovarian cancer.

This clonotype was seen at least ten times. The CDR3 nucleotides are TGTGCCAGCAGCCAAGTAGCGGGTGCCCCCGGGGAGCTGTTTTTT. Residues: CASSQVAGAPGELFF. The chain links TRBV3-1 to TRBJ2-2; 7 bases fit TRBD2. The CDR3 length is 15 residues. J gave up 6 bases and V 1 base, and 5 bases lay outside the gene matches. Germline CDR1 reads LGHDT; CDR2 reads YNNKEL (reference sequence).

This clonotype showed up just a few times. The chain uses TRBV10-3 and TRBJ2-3, with D unresolved. This CDR3 is 14 amino acids long. Germline V CDR1 and CDR2: ENHRY, SYGVKD. V dropped 6 bases and J dropped 2 bases, with 12 bases sitting between them. The CDR3 nucleotides read TGTGCCATCAGCCTGACAAGGCTCACAGATACGCAGTATTTT. Its translation: CAISLTRLTDTQYF.

J is TRBJ2-3 and V is TRBV12-3 or TRBV12-4, with 9 positions matching TRBD1. The CDR3 contains 13 residues. The V gene end was trimmed by 11 bases and the J gene end by 0 bases; junction bases not matched to a gene: 3. This CDR3 reads CARGQGSTDTQYF. CDR3 nucleotides: TGTGCCCGTGGACAGGGGAGCACAGATACGCAGTATTTT.

This clonotype was found many times. The J gene is TRBJ1-1, the V gene TRBV28; D unclear. The germline CDR1 and CDR2 sequences are MDHEN and SYDVKM. V shed 5 bases and J shed 2 bases, with 15 bases lying between them. The CDR3 covers 15 residues. CDR3 protein: CASSPLTAFNTEAFF. The CDR3 DNA is TGTGCCAGCAGTCCCTTGACGGCCTTCAACACTGAAGCTTTCTTT.

This clonotype was observed at least ten times. The chain has TRBV24-1 and TRBJ2-5; no reliable D call. V gave up 3 bases and J gave up 1 base, with 14 bases separating them. Germline CDR1 is KGHDR and CDR2 is SFDVKD. This CDR3 has 16 amino acids. The CDR3 nucleotides are TGTGCCACCAGTGATCCTGCCCCCCGGGCCCAAGAGACCCAGTACTTC. The encoded protein is CATSDPAPRAQETQYF.

There are many counts of this clonotype. It is likely a read error: a sequence one base away is far more abundant. The chain links TRBV28 to TRBJ2-1, with D unresolved. Germline CDR1 is MDHEN and CDR2 is SYDVKM. Trimming cost V 3 bases and J 13 bases, with 22 bases left between them. The CDR3 extends over 15 amino acids. CDR3 bases: TGTGCCAGCAGTTTGACGCGGCCGTACCAAGAGACCCAGTTCTTC. The encoded protein is CASSLTRPYQETQFF.

This clonotype showed up many times. One junction end disagrees with the germline gene, perhaps due to a read error. The rearrangement joins TRBV5-3 to TRBJ2-4; D might be TRBD1 (6 bases). TRBV5-3 is annotated as an ORF whose role is uncertain. CDR3 length equals 15 residues. As DNA, the CDR3 is TGTGCCAGCAGCTACGACAGGTCAGCCAAAAACATTCAGTACTTC. Encoded protein: CASSYDRSAKNIQYF.

V and J are TRBV2 and TRBJ2-3; 7 bases map to TRBD2. Trimming at V came to 7 bases and at J to 4 bases, leaving 14 bases not matched to a gene. CDR1 is SNHLY, CDR2 FYNNEI, per germline. The CDR3 spans 16 residues. This chain's CDR3 is CASIRQLAIHSDTQYF. The CDR3 region has the DNA TGTGCCAGCATACGGCAACTAGCGATCCACTCAGATACGCAGTATTTT.

This clonotype appeared a single time. The V gene is TRBV4-2, the J gene TRBJ2-7; D call uncertain. Germline V lookup: CDR1 LGHNA, CDR2 YNFKEQ. Trimming stripped 3 bases from V and 3 bases from J, with 9 bases between. This CDR3 has 13 amino acids. DNA for the CDR3: TGTGCCAGCAGCCATGGTGGATTCTACGAGCAGTACTTC. It specifies CASSHGGFYEQYF.

This clonotype was observed at least ten times. The chain recombines TRBV5-1 with TRBJ2-6; the D gene is possibly TRBD2 (5 bases). The germline V gene has CDR1 SGHRS and CDR2 YFSETQ. Trimming stripped 0 bases from V and 2 bases from J, with 9 bases between. This CDR3 is built from 16 residues. DNA for the CDR3: TGCGCCAGCAGCTTGGTTTCCGGGACTGGGGCCAACGTCCTGACTTTC. Encoded protein: CASSLVSGTGANVLTF.

This clonotype was recorded many times. The chain joins TRBV6-1 to TRBJ2-5; 9 nucleotides agree with TRBD1. Germline loops: CDR1 MNHNS, CDR2 SASEGT. The V segment lost 7 bases and the J segment 2 bases; nucleotides outside the gene matches: 8. The CDR3 runs 15 residues. This chain's CDR3 is CASKRGTGNQETQYF. The CDR3 DNA follows: TGTGCCAGCAAGCGAGGGACAGGGAATCAAGAGACCCAGTACTTC.

This clonotype was detected many times. The chain couples TRBV7-8 to TRBJ1-5; no reliable D call. Germline V gene data show CDR1 as SGHVS and CDR2 as FQNEAQ. The V end lost 2 bases, the J end lost 8 bases, and 13 bases lay between the germline ends. This CDR3 is built from 14 residues. CDR3 in amino acids: CASSLQGVYEPQHF. Here the CDR3 DNA reads TGTGCCAGCAGCTTACAAGGCGTTTATGAGCCCCAGCATTTT.

This clonotype was recorded many times. The chain recombines TRBV23-1 with TRBJ1-4, with no clear D. TRBV23-1 qualifies as an ORF whose function is uncertain. This CDR3 has 15 amino acids. V gave up 3 bases and J gave up 2 bases, with 10 bases separating them. CDR3 loop: CASSQDGETNEKLFF. In DNA form, the CDR3 reads TGCGCCAGCAGTCAGGATGGGGAGACTAATGAAAAACTGTTTTTT.